This TCR beta chain appears in the sequencing data of a study of T cell repertoires in cytomegalovirus infection. Study at large: A matching HLA type, together with CMV infection, was signaled by public TCR beta signatures.

TCRdb re-called the reads through MiXCR, storing one row per CDR3 protein. This table holds a few hundred thousand distinct CDR3 sequences, less than 25% found once. As to this clonotype: Its specificity is not known.

Germline V CDR1 and CDR2: MNHNY, SVGAGI (reference sequence). V shed 5 bases, J shed 7 bases, and the junction held 17 bases outside the gene matches. The CDR3 contains 18 residues. The chain uses TRBV6-6 and TRBJ2-1, with 10 bases identical to TRBD2. This clonotype originated in a human donor in good health (CMV status not recorded). Some clones in this sample may be carry-over from other donors' samples. The specimen was cultured PBMCs, collected from culture after CMV antigen stimulation. Here the CDR3 DNA reads TGTGCCAGCAGTCTACAGGGAGGGGTCTCTAGCGGGAGAAATGAGCAGTTCTTC. It codes for CASSLQGGVSSGRNEQFF.